This record looks at one T cell receptor beta chain sequence and its context. No antigen is known for it. Profiling relied on immunoSEQ multiplex PCR, and the TCRdb table lists in-frame clones only, not all of them. The top ten clones hold just over 0.06% of a sample with 30,000 to 40,000 clones, 85% to 90% of them seen once. This entry is derived from a study of regulatory dendritic cells for organ transplantation. The germline V gene has CDR1 SGHDN and CDR2 FVKESK. This CDR3 is 14 amino acids long. V lost 7 bases and J lost 3, with 16 bases in between. Points from the study as a whole: Memory CD8+ clonal expansion seemed more limited with regulatory than mature dendritic cells. Among resting subsets, memory CD8+ cells contained the most alloreactive clonotypes. Between individuals, the alloreactive memory CD8+ T cell pool differed considerably.

CD4+ or CD8+ T cells were sorted as naive CD45RA+ or memory CD45RO+. This chain connects TRBV14 to TRBJ2-7, with D possibly TRBD2 on 5 matching bases. This TCR was recovered from a human donor in good health. Material for sequencing was naive CD4+ T cells from blood. The subset here: CD45RA+ naive T cells. This CDR3 reads CASTTSGRNYEQYF. The CDR3 bases are TGTGCCAGCACCACGAGTGGGAGAAACTACGAGCAGTACTTC.